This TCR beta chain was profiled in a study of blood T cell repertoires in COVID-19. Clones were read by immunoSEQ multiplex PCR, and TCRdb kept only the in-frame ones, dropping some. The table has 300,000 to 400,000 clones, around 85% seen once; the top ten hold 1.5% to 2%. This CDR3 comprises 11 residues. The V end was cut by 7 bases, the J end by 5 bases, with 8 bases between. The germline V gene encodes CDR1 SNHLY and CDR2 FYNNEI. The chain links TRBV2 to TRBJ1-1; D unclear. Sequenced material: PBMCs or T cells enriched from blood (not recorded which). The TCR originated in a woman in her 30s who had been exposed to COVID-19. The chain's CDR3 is CASNGRTEAFF. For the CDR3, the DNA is TGTGCCAGCAATGGGAGAACTGAAGCTTTCTTT.